One T cell receptor (beta chain) is described in this entry. What this receptor recognizes is not known. There are no base qualities to consult, and no much larger clone falls within one base. The library was made by the immunoSEQ multiplex PCR assay. Deep sequencing of rearranged TCR beta loci, alongside multiparametric flow cytometry, was used to profile T cell repertoires. TCRdb stores this immuneACCESS table with in-frame sequences only. Part of the clones is absent; in the studies checked, under half of the shortfall reflects unresolved V genes, and no reason is known for the rest. In all, the sample holds more than 45,000 clones, and less than 85% of those were seen once. Around 2.1% of the sample rests with the top ten. The record originates from a study of lymphopenia after photon versus proton radiotherapy (dated by TCRdb to about 2019). About the investigation overall: Photon and proton radiation therapy were compared by the study for their immunological effects in patients with gastrointestinal tumors who developed high-grade lymphopenia. The 20 or so patients in the cohort had gastrointestinal tumors, were treated with either photon or proton therapy, and subsequently developed lymphopenia. The goal of the study was to describe how the two radiation modalities differ in their effects on the immune system. The paper as a whole reports these results and caveats: The survival association was assessed only in patients who died, and the authors presented better survival with proton therapy as a possibility rather than a demonstrated result. Across the cohort, among patients who died, a greater drop in TCR diversity after the nadir was inversely correlated with overall survival time. After the lymphocyte count nadir, oligoclonal expansion, especially of CD8+ Temra cells, was observed in photon-treated repertoires, and the drop in diversity was driven by this expansion. During treatment, patients who received photon therapy lost naive T cells and TCR diversity and gained effector/memory populations, whereas patients who received proton therapy remained relatively stable.

As encoded in the germline V gene, CDR1 is MDHEN while CDR2 is SYDVKM. The junction carries 7 bases between V and J, which are trimmed by 4 bases and 6 bases respectively. Its CDR3 holds 12 amino acids, cysteine through phenylalanine. The kept DNA is CDR3 alone, 36 bases in frame from the first base. The rearrangement joined TRBV28 to TRBJ2-1; a tentative D match to TRBD2 spans 5 bases. The clonotype was recovered from a man aged 55 to 69 with pancreatic cancer. Sample: peripheral blood, taken from a patient treated with proton-based radiotherapy. The nucleotide sequence is given as TGTGCCAGCAGTTCGGGGTCCAATGAGCAGTTCTTC. This sequence encodes CASSSGSNEQFF.